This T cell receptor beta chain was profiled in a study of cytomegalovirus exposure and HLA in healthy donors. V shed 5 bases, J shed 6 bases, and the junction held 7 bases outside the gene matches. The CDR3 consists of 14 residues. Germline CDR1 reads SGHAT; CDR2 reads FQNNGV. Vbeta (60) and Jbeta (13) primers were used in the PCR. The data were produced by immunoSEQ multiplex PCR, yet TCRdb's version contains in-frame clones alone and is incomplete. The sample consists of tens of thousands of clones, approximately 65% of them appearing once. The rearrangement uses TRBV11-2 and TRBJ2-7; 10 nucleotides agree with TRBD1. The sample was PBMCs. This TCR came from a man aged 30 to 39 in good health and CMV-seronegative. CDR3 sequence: CASSSRDRGGEQYF. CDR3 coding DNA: TGTGCCAGCAGCAGCCGGGACAGGGGAGGCGAGCAGTACTTC.